The 12 T cell receptor beta chains presented below share a single source sample, sequenced in a study of CD8+CD57+ T cells in acquired aplastic anemia. Patients chosen for sequencing had CD8+CD57+ cells that had expanded, as shown by flow cytometry. Genomic DNA was employed as the template in profiling TCR beta VDJ and CDR3. Via MiXCR, TCRdb re-called the reads, giving one row per CDR3 protein. Of 160,000 or so distinct CDR3 sequences listed, 48% were seen once; the top ten hold 25% to 40%. Sequenced sample: sorted CD4+, CD8+, or CD8+CD57+ T cells (not recorded which) from PBMCs. Receptor source: a human donor with aplastic anemia.

Only a few counts were recorded for this clonotype. The chain is built from TRBV7-2 and TRBJ2-5; D remains unclear. The length of the CDR3 is 12 residues. Germline V gene lookup returns CDR1 SGHTA and CDR2 FQGNSA. Trimming removed 2 bases from V and 2 bases from J, with 3 bases in between. The CDR3 region is CASSLQQETQYF. The DNA of the CDR3 is TGTGCCAGCAGCTTACAGCAAGAGACCCAGTACTTC.

The J gene is TRBJ1-1, the V gene TRBV5-1; D possibly corresponds to TRBD1 (5 bases). Germline CDR1 and CDR2: SGHRS and YFSETQ. V gave up 0 bases and J gave up 1 base, with 7 bases separating them. The CDR3 is 14 amino acids. The CDR3 region is CASSLGQKNTEAFF. The CDR3 DNA is TGCGCCAGCAGCTTGGGACAGAAGAACACTGAAGCTTTCTTT.

The table lists this clonotype with a few counts. Written as DNA, the CDR3 is TGTGCCACCAGTTTTGGTCTGGGCACTGAAGCTTTCTTT. Its translation: CATSFGLGTEAFF. The chain joins TRBV24-1 to TRBJ1-1; D unclear. The CDR3 contains 13 residues. Germline CDR1 reads KGHDR; CDR2 reads SFDVKD. V was trimmed by 6 bases and J by 4 bases, leaving 11 bases between them.

This clonotype was seen repeatedly, ten times or more. This chain links TRBV9 with TRBJ1-1; 7 bases map to TRBD1. The V and J ends lost 0 bases and 3 bases, in that order; junction bases with no gene match: 11. The CDR3 loop spans 17 amino acids. CDR1 and CDR2 (germline): SGDLS, YYNGEE. Here the CDR3 DNA reads TGTGCCAGCAGCGTAGCTACAGGGGTTGGGGGCCACACTGAAGCTTTCTTT. This gives the protein CASSVATGVGGHTEAFF.

The sample holds many counts of this clonotype. The gene calls are TRBV2 and TRBJ2-7; a weak D match, TRBD1 (6 bases). Trimming took 4 bases from V and 4 from J, leaving 8 bases between them. CDR1 and CDR2 (germline): SNHLY, FYNNEI. The length of the CDR3 is 12 residues. The CDR3 bases are TGTGCCAGCAGTGTAGGACAGTACGAGCAGTACTTC. Its protein is CASSVGQYEQYF.

This clonotype has only one observation. The chain combines TRBV28 with TRBJ1-2; D is unresolved. The CDR3 has 13 amino acids. The V end was cut by 2 bases, the J end by 4 bases, with 8 bases between. Germline CDR1 is MDHEN and CDR2 is SYDVKM. The CDR3 region has the DNA TGTGCCAGCAGTTTACTGGTGGCCTATGGCTACACCTTC. Its protein product is CASSLLVAYGYTF.

Many counts were recorded for this clonotype. The chain recombines TRBV11-2 with TRBJ2-2, with TRBD2 matching over 8 bases. In germline, CDR1 is SGHAT, CDR2 FQNNGV. This CDR3 has 17 residues. V lost 5 bases and J lost 7; bases outside the gene matches: 15. In nucleotides, the CDR3 is TGTGCCAGCAGCCCTGGACTAGCCGCTTCCCTTAGCGGGGAGCTGTTTTTT. Its protein is CASSPGLAASLSGELFF.

This clonotype turned up a few times. The J gene is TRBJ2-7, the V gene TRBV27; no firm D call. In germline, CDR1 is MNHEY, CDR2 SMNVEV (reference sequence). V dropped 1 base and J dropped 2 bases, with 6 bases sitting between them. There are 13 residues in the CDR3. CDR3 amino acids: CASSLFGPYEQYF. CDR3 nucleotide sequence: TGTGCCAGCAGTTTATTCGGTCCCTACGAGCAGTACTTC.

The V gene is TRBV20-1, the J gene TRBJ2-1; 11 bases match TRBD2. From germline, CDR1 is DFQATT and CDR2 SNEGSKA (reference sequence). Trimming took 5 bases from V and 11 from J; bases not matched to a gene: 11. The CDR3 is made up of 14 amino acids. This chain's CDR3 is CSAQGLADQMKQFF. In nucleotides, the CDR3 is TGCAGTGCTCAGGGACTAGCGGACCAAATGAAGCAGTTCTTC.

This chain joins TRBV2 and TRBJ1-5; no definite D call. The CDR3 extends over 13 amino acids. Trimming took off 3 bases at V and 3 bases at J, with 6 bases between the two ends. Germline V gene sequence: CDR1 SNHLY, CDR2 FYNNEI. The CDR3: CASSEDHNQPQHF. In DNA form, the CDR3 reads TGTGCCAGCAGTGAGGACCACAATCAGCCCCAGCATTTT.

Note on this clonotype: One end of the junction varies from germline; a read error may be responsible. V is TRBV7-2 and J is TRBJ1-1; D gene uncertain. Germline V gene data show CDR1 as SGHTA and CDR2 as FQGNSA. The CDR3 totals 13 residues. In DNA form, the CDR3 reads TGTGCCAGCAGCTTAGGGGTAGGCACTGAAACTTTCTTT. This gives the protein CASSLGVGTETFF.

The genes are TRBV7-9 and TRBJ2-5; the D gene is possibly TRBD1 (5 bases). V was pared by 5 bases and J by 7 bases, with 11 bases between. The CDR3 loop spans 12 amino acids. Germline V gives CDR1 SEHNR, CDR2 FQNEAQ (reference sequence). The CDR3 nucleotides read TGTGCCAGCAGCCAAGAAGGGGCGACCCAGTACTTC. It codes for CASSQEGATQYF.